This T cell receptor beta chain was recorded in a study of cytomegalovirus exposure and HLA in healthy donors. V lost 2 bases, J lost 2 bases, and 13 bases lay in between. Per the germline V gene, CDR1 is MNHNS and CDR2 is SASEGT. This CDR3 has 15 residues. PCR involved 60 Vbeta and 13 Jbeta primers. The assay was immunoSEQ multiplex PCR, and TCRdb's table has in-frame clones only and misses some. This table lists 53,000 or so clones. This TCR was sampled from a man between 18 and 35 years old in good health and CMV-seropositive. The sample comprised PBMCs. The chain joins TRBV6-1 to TRBJ2-7; TRBD1 might be the D (6 bases). CDR3 DNA: TGTGCCAGCAGTGAATGGGGGTGGGGGCCCTACGAGCAGTACTTC. Translation: CASSEWGWGPYEQYF.